A single sample gave rise to the 2 T cell receptor beta chains below, sequenced in a study of shared clonotypes between healthy human individuals. Naive-designated CD8 cells lacked CD45RO, were positively enriched for CCR7, and omitted terminally differentiated effector memory CD45RA+ cells. The repertoire was sequenced with immunoSEQ multiplex PCR; TCRdb's copy has only in-frame clones and lacks some. Of hundreds of thousands of clones detected, approximately 96% appear once; the ten largest clones hold roughly 0.1%. Sequencing was performed on naive CD8+ T cells sorted from blood. All receptors come from a woman in her twenties or thirties in good health.

This clone was counted a single time. The gene calls are TRBV6-5 and TRBJ2-3; D tentatively reads TRBD1 or TRBD2 (6 bases each). The germline CDR1 and CDR2 sequences are MNHEY and SVGAGI. CDR3 length: 15 amino acids. V shed 2 bases and J shed 5 bases, with 14 bases lying between them. This CDR3 reads CASSYDSGGGDTQYF. The CDR3 coding sequence is TGTGCCAGCAGTTACGACAGCGGAGGGGGAGATACGCAGTATTTT.

V is TRBV9 and J is TRBJ1-2; 7 positions agree with TRBD1. V dropped 3 bases and J dropped 2; count of bases not matched to a gene: 13. This CDR3 is 17 amino acids long. CDR1 is SGDLS, CDR2 YYNGEE, per germline. The CDR3 sequence: CASSAINIEQGNYGYTF. The CDR3 region has the DNA TGTGCCAGCAGCGCCATTAATATAGAACAGGGGAACTATGGCTACACCTTC. Full variable domain (missing parts from reference TRBV9 and TRBJ1-2): DSGVTQTPKHLITATGQRVTLRCSPRSGDLSVYWYQQSLDQGLQFLIQYYNGEERAKGNILERFSAQQFPDLHSELNLSSLELGDSALYFCASSAINIEQGNYGYTFGSGTRLTVV.